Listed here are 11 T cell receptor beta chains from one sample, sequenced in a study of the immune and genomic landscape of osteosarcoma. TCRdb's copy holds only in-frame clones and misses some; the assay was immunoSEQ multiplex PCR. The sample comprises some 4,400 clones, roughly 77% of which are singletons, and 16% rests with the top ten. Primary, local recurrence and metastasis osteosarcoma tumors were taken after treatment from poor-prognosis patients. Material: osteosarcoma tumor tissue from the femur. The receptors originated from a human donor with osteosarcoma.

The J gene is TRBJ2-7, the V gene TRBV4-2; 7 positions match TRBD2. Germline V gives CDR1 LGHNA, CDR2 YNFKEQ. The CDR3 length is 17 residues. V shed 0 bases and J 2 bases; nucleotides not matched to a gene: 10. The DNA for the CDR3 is TGTGCCAGCAGCCAAGAAGGGAGGACTAGTCCCCCCTACGAGCAGTACTTC. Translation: CASSQEGRTSPPYEQYF.

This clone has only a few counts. CDR3 sequence (DNA): TGTGCCAGCAGTGAGGTGGGAGGGAACACCGGGGAGCTGTTTTTT. Its translation: CASSEVGGNTGELFF. This chain joins TRBV2 and TRBJ2-2, with a weak D call TRBD2 (6 bases). The V end lost 3 bases, the J end lost 1 base, and 9 bases lay between the germline ends. Germline V gene data show CDR1 as SNHLY and CDR2 as FYNNEI. This CDR3 is built from 15 residues. Combining the CDR3 with reference TRBV2 and TRBJ2-2 gives the whole variable domain EPEVTQTPSHQVTQMGQEVILRCVPISNHLYFYWYRQILGQKVEFLVSFYNNEISEKSEIFDDQFSVERPDGSNFTLKIRSTKLEDSAMYFCASSEVGGNTGELFFGEGSRLTVL.

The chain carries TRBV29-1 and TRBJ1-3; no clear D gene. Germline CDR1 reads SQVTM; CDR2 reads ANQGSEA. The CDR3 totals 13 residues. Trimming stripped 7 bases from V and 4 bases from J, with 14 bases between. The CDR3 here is CSASIQLGNTIYF. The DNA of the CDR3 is TGCAGCGCCTCAATCCAACTGGGAAACACCATATATTTT.

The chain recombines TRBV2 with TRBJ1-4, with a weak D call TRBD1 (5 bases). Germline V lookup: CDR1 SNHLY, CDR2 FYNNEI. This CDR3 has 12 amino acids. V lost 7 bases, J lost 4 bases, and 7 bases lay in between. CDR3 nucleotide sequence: TGTGCCAGCAAACAGGTTAATGAAAAACTGTTTTTT. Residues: CASKQVNEKLFF. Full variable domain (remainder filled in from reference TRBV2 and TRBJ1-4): EPEVTQTPSHQVTQMGQEVILRCVPISNHLYFYWYRQILGQKVEFLVSFYNNEISEKSEIFDDQFSVERPDGSNFTLKIRSTKLEDSAMYFCASKQVNEKLFFGSGTQLSVL.

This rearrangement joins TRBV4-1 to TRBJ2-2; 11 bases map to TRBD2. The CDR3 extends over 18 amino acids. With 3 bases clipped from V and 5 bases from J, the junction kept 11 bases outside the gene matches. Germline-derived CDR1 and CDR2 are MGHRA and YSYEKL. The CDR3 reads CASSQRLAGSKSTGELFF. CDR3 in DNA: TGCGCCAGCAGCCAGCGACTAGCGGGGTCCAAGAGTACCGGGGAGCTGTTTTTT.

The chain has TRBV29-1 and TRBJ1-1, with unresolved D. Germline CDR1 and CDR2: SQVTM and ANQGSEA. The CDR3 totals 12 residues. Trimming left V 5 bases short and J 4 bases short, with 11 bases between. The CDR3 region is CSVLRVGTEAFF. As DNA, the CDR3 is TGCAGCGTTCTGAGGGTTGGCACTGAAGCTTTCTTT.

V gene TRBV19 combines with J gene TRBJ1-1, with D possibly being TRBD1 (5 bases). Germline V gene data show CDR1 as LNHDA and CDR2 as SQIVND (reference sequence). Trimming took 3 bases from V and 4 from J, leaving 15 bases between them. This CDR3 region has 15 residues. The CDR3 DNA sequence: TGTGCCAGTAGTATCAAGGCGGGGGACGGCACTGAAGCTTTCTTT. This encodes CASSIKAGDGTEAFF.

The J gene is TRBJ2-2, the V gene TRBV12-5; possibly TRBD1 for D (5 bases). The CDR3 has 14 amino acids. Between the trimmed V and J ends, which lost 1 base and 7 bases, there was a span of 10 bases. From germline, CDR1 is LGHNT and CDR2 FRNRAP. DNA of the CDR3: TGTGCTAGTGGTTTGGCCAGGGTCGGCGGGGAGCTGTTTTTT. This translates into CASGLARVGGELFF.

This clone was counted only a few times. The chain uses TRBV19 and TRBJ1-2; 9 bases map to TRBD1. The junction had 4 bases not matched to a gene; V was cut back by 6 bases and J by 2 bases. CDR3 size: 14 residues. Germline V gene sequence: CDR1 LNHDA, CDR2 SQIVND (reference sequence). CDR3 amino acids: CASSLTGGNYGYTF. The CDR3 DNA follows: TGTGCCAGTAGCCTCACAGGGGGCAACTATGGCTACACCTTC.

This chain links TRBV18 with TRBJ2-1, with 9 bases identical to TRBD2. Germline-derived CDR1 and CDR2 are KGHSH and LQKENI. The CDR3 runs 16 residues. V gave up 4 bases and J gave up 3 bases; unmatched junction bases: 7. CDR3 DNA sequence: TGTGCCAGCTCACAGGAAGCGGGAGGAAACTACAATGAGCAGTTCTTC. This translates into CASSQEAGGNYNEQFF.

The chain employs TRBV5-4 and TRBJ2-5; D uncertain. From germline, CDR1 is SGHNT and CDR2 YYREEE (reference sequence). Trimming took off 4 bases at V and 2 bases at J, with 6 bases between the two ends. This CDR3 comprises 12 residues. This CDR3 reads CASSQPQETQYF. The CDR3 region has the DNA TGTGCCAGCAGCCAGCCACAAGAGACCCAGTACTTC.